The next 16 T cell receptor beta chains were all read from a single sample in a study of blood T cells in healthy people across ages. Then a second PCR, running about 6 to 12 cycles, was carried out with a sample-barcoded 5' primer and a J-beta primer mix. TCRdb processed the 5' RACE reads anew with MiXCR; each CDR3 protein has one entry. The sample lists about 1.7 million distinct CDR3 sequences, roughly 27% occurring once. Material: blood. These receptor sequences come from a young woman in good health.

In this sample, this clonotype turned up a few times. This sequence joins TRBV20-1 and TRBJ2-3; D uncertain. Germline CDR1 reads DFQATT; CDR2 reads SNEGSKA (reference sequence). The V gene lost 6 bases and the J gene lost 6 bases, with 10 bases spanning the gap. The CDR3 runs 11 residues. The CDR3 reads CSATAWDTQYF. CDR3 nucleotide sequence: TGCAGTGCCACAGCTTGGGATACGCAGTATTTT.

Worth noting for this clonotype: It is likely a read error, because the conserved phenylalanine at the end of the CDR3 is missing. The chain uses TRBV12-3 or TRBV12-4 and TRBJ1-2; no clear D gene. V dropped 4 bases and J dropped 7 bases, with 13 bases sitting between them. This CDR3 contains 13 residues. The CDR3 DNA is TGTGCCAGCAGTTCAAGGGCAACAAGTGGCTACACCGTC. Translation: CASSSRATSGYTV.

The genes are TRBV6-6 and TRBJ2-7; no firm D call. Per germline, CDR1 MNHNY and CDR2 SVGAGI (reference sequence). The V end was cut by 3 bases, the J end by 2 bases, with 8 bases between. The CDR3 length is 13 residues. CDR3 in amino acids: CASSYEVTYEQYF. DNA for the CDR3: TGTGCCAGCAGTTATGAGGTTACCTACGAGCAGTACTTC.

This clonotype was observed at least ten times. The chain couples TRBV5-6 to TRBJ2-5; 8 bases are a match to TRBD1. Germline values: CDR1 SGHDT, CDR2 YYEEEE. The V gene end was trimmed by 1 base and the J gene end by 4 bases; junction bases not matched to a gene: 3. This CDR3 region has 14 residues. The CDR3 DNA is TGTGCCAGCAGCTTGCCGGACAGGGTAGAGACCCAGTACTTC. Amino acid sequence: CASSLPDRVETQYF.

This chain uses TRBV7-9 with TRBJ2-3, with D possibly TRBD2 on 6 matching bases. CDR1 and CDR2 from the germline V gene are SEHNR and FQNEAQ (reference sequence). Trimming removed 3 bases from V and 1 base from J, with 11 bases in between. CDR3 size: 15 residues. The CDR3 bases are TGTGCCAGCAGCTTTACTAGCTCTCGCACAGATACGCAGTATTTT. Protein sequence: CASSFTSSRTDTQYF.

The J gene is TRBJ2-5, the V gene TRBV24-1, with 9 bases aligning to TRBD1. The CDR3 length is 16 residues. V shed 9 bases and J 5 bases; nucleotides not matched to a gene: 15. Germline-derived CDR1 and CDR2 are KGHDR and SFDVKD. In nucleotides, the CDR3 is TGTGCCACCGGCGGCAATCTGGGGACAGGGCGCGAGACCCAGTACTTC. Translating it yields CATGGNLGTGRETQYF.

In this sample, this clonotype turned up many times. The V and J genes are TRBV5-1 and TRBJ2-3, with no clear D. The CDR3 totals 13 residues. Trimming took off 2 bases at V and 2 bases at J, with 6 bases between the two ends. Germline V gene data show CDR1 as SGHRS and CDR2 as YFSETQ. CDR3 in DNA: TGCGCCAGCAGCTTCTTAGACACAGATACGCAGTATTTT. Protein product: CASSFLDTDTQYF. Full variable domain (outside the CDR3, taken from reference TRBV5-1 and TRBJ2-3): KAGVTQTPRYLIKTRGQQVTLSCSPISGHRSVSWYQQTPGQGLQFLFEYFSETQRNKGNFPGRFSGRQFSNSRSEMNVSTLELGDSALYLCASSFLDTDTQYFGPGTRLTVL.

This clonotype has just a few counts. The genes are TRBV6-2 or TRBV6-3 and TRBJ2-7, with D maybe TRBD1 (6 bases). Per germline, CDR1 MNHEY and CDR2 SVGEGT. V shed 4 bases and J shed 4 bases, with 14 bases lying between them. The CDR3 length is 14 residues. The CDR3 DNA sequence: TGTGCCAGCAGTTCCCCTTGGGGGCAATACGAGCAGTACTTC. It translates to CASSSPWGQYEQYF.

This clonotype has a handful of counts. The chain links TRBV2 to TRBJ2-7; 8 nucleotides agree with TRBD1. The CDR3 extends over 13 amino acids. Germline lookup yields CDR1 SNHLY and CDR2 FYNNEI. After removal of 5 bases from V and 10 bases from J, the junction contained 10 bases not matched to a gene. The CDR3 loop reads CASSPTGEEAQYF. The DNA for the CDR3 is TGTGCCAGCAGTCCGACAGGGGAAGAGGCCCAGTACTTC.

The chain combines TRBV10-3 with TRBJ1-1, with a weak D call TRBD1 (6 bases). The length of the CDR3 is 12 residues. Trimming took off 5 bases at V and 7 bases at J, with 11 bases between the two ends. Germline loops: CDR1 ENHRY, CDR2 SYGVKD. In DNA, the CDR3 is TGTGCCATCAGTCCGGACAGACTTGAAGCTTTCTTT. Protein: CAISPDRLEAFF.

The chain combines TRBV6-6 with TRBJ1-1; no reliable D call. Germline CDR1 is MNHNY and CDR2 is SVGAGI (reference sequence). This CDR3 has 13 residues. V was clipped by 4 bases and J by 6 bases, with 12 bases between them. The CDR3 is CASSLGAAPEAFF. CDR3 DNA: TGTGCCAGCAGTTTGGGAGCAGCCCCTGAAGCTTTCTTT.

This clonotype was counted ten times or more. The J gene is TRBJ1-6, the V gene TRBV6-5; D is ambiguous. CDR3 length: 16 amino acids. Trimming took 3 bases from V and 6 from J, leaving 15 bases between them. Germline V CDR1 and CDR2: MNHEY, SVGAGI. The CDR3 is CASSYLGDWTNSPLHF. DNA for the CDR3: TGTGCCAGCAGTTATCTCGGCGACTGGACTAATTCACCCCTCCACTTT.

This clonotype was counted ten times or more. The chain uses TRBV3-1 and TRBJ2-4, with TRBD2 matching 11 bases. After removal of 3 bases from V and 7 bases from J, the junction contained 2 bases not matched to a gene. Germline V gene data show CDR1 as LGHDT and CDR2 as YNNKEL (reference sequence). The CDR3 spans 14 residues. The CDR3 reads CASSHSGRGNIQYF. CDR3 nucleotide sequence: TGTGCCAGCAGCCATAGCGGGAGGGGGAACATTCAGTACTTC.

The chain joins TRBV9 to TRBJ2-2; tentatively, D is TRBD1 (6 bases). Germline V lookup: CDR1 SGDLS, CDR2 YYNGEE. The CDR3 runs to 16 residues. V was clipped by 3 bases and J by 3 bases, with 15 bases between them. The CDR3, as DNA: TGTGCCAGCAGCGAACCCAGGGGTGTGGACACCGGGGAGCTGTTTTTT. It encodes CASSEPRGVDTGELFF.

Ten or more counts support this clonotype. The CDR3 sequence: CSAATGGRYEQYF. The CDR3 DNA is TGCAGTGCGGCAACGGGAGGGCGGTACGAGCAGTACTTC. The rearrangement uses TRBV20-1 and TRBJ2-7; 8 bases line up with TRBD2. The CDR3 length is 13 residues. V gave up 6 bases and J gave up 4 bases; unmatched junction bases: 8. Germline assignment: CDR1 DFQATT and CDR2 SNEGSKA (reference sequence).

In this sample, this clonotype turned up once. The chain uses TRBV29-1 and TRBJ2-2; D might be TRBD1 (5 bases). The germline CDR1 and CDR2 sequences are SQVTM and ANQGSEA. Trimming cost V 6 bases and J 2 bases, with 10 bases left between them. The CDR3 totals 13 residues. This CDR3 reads CSVRQTNTGELFF. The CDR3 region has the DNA TGCAGCGTGCGACAGACCAACACCGGGGAGCTGTTTTTT.